The 2 T cell receptor beta chains given below trace back to one sample, sequenced in a study of cytomegalovirus exposure and HLA in healthy donors. This PCR relied on a set of 60 Vbeta primers and 13 Jbeta primers. The protocol was immunoSEQ multiplex PCR, while the TCRdb copy is restricted to in-frame clones and leaves out a portion. This table has 200,000 to 250,000 clones, about four fifths appearing once. Material for sequencing was PBMCs. The receptors derive from a woman aged 40 to 55 in good health and CMV-seropositive.

The chain is built from TRBV10-2 and TRBJ2-3, with 9 positions matching TRBD1. With V trimmed by 7 bases and J by 2 bases, 7 bases remained unmatched. Per germline, CDR1 WSHSY and CDR2 SAAADI. CDR3 length: 15 residues. The CDR3 loop is CASNKQGAITDTQYF. In DNA form, the CDR3 reads TGCGCCAGCAATAAACAGGGGGCAATCACAGATACGCAGTATTTT.

J is TRBJ1-2 and V is TRBV5-4; no clear D gene. The CDR3 loop spans 11 amino acids. V was clipped by 0 bases and J by 8 bases, with 5 bases between them. CDR1 is SGHNT, CDR2 YYREEE, per germline (reference sequence). The chain's CDR3 is CASSLDLGYTF. Here the CDR3 DNA reads TGTGCCAGCAGCTTGGACTTAGGCTACACCTTC.